A single sample is the source of the 22 T cell receptor beta chains below, sequenced in a study of T cell responses to AZD1222 COVID-19 vaccine. Assay: immunoSEQ multiplex PCR; the TCRdb copy retains only in-frame clones and omits some. The table records roughly 130,000 clones, about nine tenths of them present only once. The sample in question was peripheral blood, obtained 28 days after the second AZD1222 dose. These receptors originate from an adult who received the AZD1222 COVID-19 vaccine.

The chain couples TRBV28 to TRBJ2-3; maybe TRBD2 (5 bases). Germline assignment: CDR1 MDHEN and CDR2 SYDVKM. Trimming removed 3 bases from V and 3 bases from J, with 13 bases in between. This CDR3 region has 15 residues. CDR3 bases: TGTGCCAGCAGTTTCCCGGCTAGCTCTACAGATACGCAGTATTTT. Protein sequence: CASSFPASSTDTQYF. Together with reference TRBV28 and TRBJ2-3, the CDR3 gives the full variable domain: DVKVTQSSRYLVKRTGEKVFLECVQDMDHENMFWYRQDPGLGLRLIYFSYDVKMKEKGDIPEGYSVSREKKERFSLILESASTNQTSMYLCASSFPASSTDTQYFGPGTRLTVL.

This chain connects TRBV28 to TRBJ1-6; D is unresolved. The CDR3 is 12 residues long. Germline CDR1 is MDHEN and CDR2 is SYDVKM. Trimming pared 6 bases from V and 6 bases from J, leaving 6 bases between. The DNA of the CDR3 is TGTGCCAGCAGCAAGATTAATTCACCCCTCCACTTT. Protein sequence: CASSKINSPLHF. Complete variable domain (other parts from reference TRBV28 and TRBJ1-6): DVKVTQSSRYLVKRTGEKVFLECVQDMDHENMFWYRQDPGLGLRLIYFSYDVKMKEKGDIPEGYSVSREKKERFSLILESASTNQTSMYLCASSKINSPLHFGNGTRLTVT.

This chain joins TRBV3-1 (or the pseudogene TRBV3-2) and TRBJ2-3; 9 nucleotides match TRBD2. There are 15 residues in the CDR3. CDR1 and CDR2 (germline): LGHDT, YNNKEL (reference sequence). After removal of 0 bases from V and 8 bases from J, the junction contained 6 bases not matched to a gene. This chain's CDR3 is CASSQDGLAGLTQYF. DNA of the CDR3: TGTGCCAGCAGCCAAGATGGGCTAGCGGGACTTACGCAGTATTTT.

This clone was observed a few times. The chain couples TRBV7-2 to TRBJ2-4, with D unclear. Germline CDR1 is SGHTA and CDR2 is FQGNSA. Trimming took off 6 bases at V and 1 base at J, with 10 bases between the two ends. This CDR3 is built from 14 residues. CDR3 sequence (DNA): TGTGCCAGCAGTCCAACAGATGCCAAAAACATTCAGTACTTC. Translated, it gives CASSPTDAKNIQYF.

In this sample, this clone turned up once. The CDR3 region has the DNA TGTGCCAGCAGCCTCGGACAGGCGAAAGAGACCCAGTACTTC. This encodes CASSLGQAKETQYF. The chain couples TRBV11-2 to TRBJ2-5; the match to TRBD1 covers 7 bases. This CDR3 is built from 14 residues. J lost 3 bases, V lost 5 bases, and 6 bases had no gene match. The germline gives CDR1 SGHAT, CDR2 FQNNGV.

The V call is TRBV19, the J call TRBJ2-6; no firm D call. CDR1 is LNHDA, CDR2 SQIVND, per germline (reference sequence). V lost 3 bases and J 0 bases, leaving 6 bases between the germline ends. The CDR3 has 15 residues. DNA for the CDR3: TGTGCCAGTAGTATTATCGGCTCTGGGGCCAACGTCCTGACTTTC. Amino acid sequence: CASSIIGSGANVLTF.

The chain couples TRBV2 to TRBJ1-4; TRBD1 aligns across 9 bases. With V trimmed by 6 bases and J by 5 bases, 4 bases remained unmatched. In germline, CDR1 is SNHLY, CDR2 FYNNEI. The CDR3 extends over 14 amino acids. The CDR3 DNA reads as TGTGCCAGCAGGCCCGGGACAGGGAATGAAAAACTGTTTTTT. The encoded protein is CASRPGTGNEKLFF.

This clone was found once. The chain carries TRBV14 and TRBJ2-3; 7 nucleotides agree with TRBD1. J lost 8 bases, V lost 3 bases, and 2 bases had no gene match. The CDR3 consists of 12 residues. The germline gives CDR1 SGHDN, CDR2 FVKESK. The CDR3 region has the DNA TGTGCCAGCAGCCACGACAGGGCTACGCAGTATTTT. It specifies CASSHDRATQYF.

The rearrangement links TRBV20-1 to TRBJ2-7; no clear D. This CDR3 has 12 residues. Trimming shortened V by 3 bases and J by 5 bases, and 11 bases separated the two germline ends. Germline lookup yields CDR1 DFQATT and CDR2 SNEGSKA (reference sequence). In DNA, the CDR3 is TGCAGTGCTAGTACGGAAACGAACGAGCAGTACTTC. This translates into CSASTETNEQYF.

The J gene is TRBJ1-1, the V gene TRBV6-5, with D possibly TRBD1 on 5 matching bases. Deletions cut 0 bases from V and 8 bases from J, with 10 bases between. Germline-derived CDR1 and CDR2 are MNHEY and SVGAGI. CDR3 length: 13 amino acids. CDR3 coding DNA: TGTGCCAGCAGTTACTCGAGGGGTAGAGAAGCTTTCTTT. As protein: CASSYSRGREAFF.

The rearrangement links TRBV3-1 (or the pseudogene TRBV3-2) to TRBJ2-1, with 10 positions matching TRBD2. CDR3 length equals 17 residues. V was pared by 0 bases and J by 0 bases, with 2 bases of the junction left unmatched. Germline V CDR1 and CDR2: LGHDT, YNNKEL (reference sequence). DNA for the CDR3: TGTGCCAGCAGCCAAGAACCTAGCGGGAGCTCCTACAATGAGCAGTTCTTC. It is translated as CASSQEPSGSSYNEQFF.

This chain links TRBV4-3 with TRBJ2-4; TRBD2 aligns across 7 bases. The CDR3 runs to 15 residues. The ends lost 0 bases at V and 8 bases at J; junction bases unmatched: 7. Germline V CDR1 and CDR2: LGHNA, YSLEER. Here the CDR3 reads CASSQDFAGEDIQYF. The CDR3 DNA is TGCGCCAGCAGCCAAGATTTTGCGGGGGAGGACATTCAGTACTTC.

The chain carries TRBV15 and TRBJ1-5; D is unclear. The V gene lost 0 bases and the J gene lost 0 bases, with 9 bases spanning the gap. Germline loops: CDR1 LNHNV, CDR2 YYDKDF (reference sequence). The CDR3 extends over 16 amino acids. CDR3 nucleotide sequence: TGTGCCACCAGCAGAGAGCGAACAGTTAGCAATCAGCCCCAGCATTTT. Its translation is CATSRERTVSNQPQHF.

The chain carries TRBV28 and TRBJ2-5, with TRBD1 matching 7 bases. The CDR3 consists of 13 residues. The junction had 4 bases not matched to a gene; V was cut back by 3 bases and J by 6 bases. Germline-derived CDR1 and CDR2 are MDHEN and SYDVKM. The DNA for the CDR3 is TGTGCCAGCAGTTTCGGCAGGGGGAAGACCCAGTACTTC. Its translation is CASSFGRGKTQYF.

The J gene is TRBJ2-2, the V gene TRBV4-2; TRBD2 agrees at 7 bases. Germline V gene data show CDR1 as LGHNA and CDR2 as YNFKEQ. The length of the CDR3 is 17 residues. V lost 1 base to trimming and J lost 5 bases; unmatched junction nucleotides: 10. The DNA of the CDR3 is TGTGCCAGCAGCCAAGCCCAGGGAGGGGCCGGGACCGGGGAGCTGTTTTTT. It encodes CASSQAQGGAGTGELFF.

V and J are TRBV28 and TRBJ1-5, with D unresolved. The germline gives CDR1 MDHEN, CDR2 SYDVKM. The CDR3 runs 12 residues. V lost 2 bases and J lost 5, with 4 bases in between. CDR3 sequence (DNA): TGTGCCAGCAGTTTAACCTATCAGCCCCAGCATTTT. As protein: CASSLTYQPQHF.

The rearrangement joins TRBV7-8 to TRBJ1-2, with no clear D. Germline CDR1 is SGHVS and CDR2 is FQNEAQ. Trimming left V 7 bases short and J 5 bases short, with 17 bases between. The CDR3 extends over 14 amino acids. CDR3 residues: CASTPGGPRYGYTF. The CDR3 DNA reads TGTGCCAGCACTCCCGGTGGCCCCAGATATGGCTACACCTTC.

CDR3 sequence: CAISLAGDVSEQFF. The CDR3 coding sequence is TGTGCCATCAGTTTAGCGGGAGATGTTAGTGAGCAGTTCTTC. The gene calls are TRBV10-3 and TRBJ2-1, with 9 positions matching TRBD2. CDR1 and CDR2 (germline): ENHRY, SYGVKD. The CDR3 is made up of 14 amino acids. V shed 5 bases and J 9 bases; nucleotides not matched to a gene: 8.

In its sample, this clone was seen a few times. V is TRBV28 and J is TRBJ2-3; 8 nucleotides match TRBD2. The CDR3 consists of 17 residues. Per germline, CDR1 MDHEN and CDR2 SYDVKM. J was trimmed by 10 bases and V by 4 bases; bases with no gene match: 19. The CDR3 spells CASSYTAGTRHLYAQYF. The CDR3 DNA reads as TGTGCCAGCAGTTACACGGCCGGGACTAGACATCTATACGCGCAGTATTTT.

The chain joins TRBV3-1 (or the pseudogene TRBV3-2) to TRBJ2-3; TRBD2 aligns across 9 bases. Germline V lookup: CDR1 LGHDT, CDR2 YNNKEL (reference sequence). The length of the CDR3 is 15 residues. V trimming: 4 bases; J trimming: 7 bases; junction bases outside the gene matches: 9. The CDR3 spells CASSLLAGAENTQYF. The CDR3, as DNA: TGTGCCAGCAGCCTTTTAGCGGGGGCTGAAAATACGCAGTATTTT.

The rearrangement uses TRBV30 and TRBJ2-5, with 9 nucleotides matching TRBD1. The junction had 1 base not matched to a gene; V was cut back by 4 bases and J by 4 bases. Germline lookup yields CDR1 GTSNPN and CDR2 SVGIG (reference sequence). This CDR3 spans 12 amino acids. CDR3 nucleotides: TGTGCCTGGAACAGGGGGCTAGAGACCCAGTACTTC. Translation: CAWNRGLETQYF.

This chain connects TRBV16 to TRBJ1-1; no clear D gene. This CDR3 spans 14 amino acids. Trimming removed 4 bases at V and 1 base at J, with 10 bases between. The germline V gene encodes CDR1 KGHSY and CDR2 FQNENV. Written as DNA, the CDR3 is TGTGCCAGCAGCCCCTTAACACAGAACACTGAAGCTTTCTTT. Protein sequence: CASSPLTQNTEAFF. Combining the CDR3 with reference TRBV16 and TRBJ1-1 gives the whole variable domain GEEVAQTPKHLVRGEGQKAKLYCAPIKGHSYVFWYQQVLKNEFKFLISFQNENVFDETGMPKERFSAKCLPNSPCSLEIQATKLEDSAVYFCASSPLTQNTEAFFGQGTRLTVV.